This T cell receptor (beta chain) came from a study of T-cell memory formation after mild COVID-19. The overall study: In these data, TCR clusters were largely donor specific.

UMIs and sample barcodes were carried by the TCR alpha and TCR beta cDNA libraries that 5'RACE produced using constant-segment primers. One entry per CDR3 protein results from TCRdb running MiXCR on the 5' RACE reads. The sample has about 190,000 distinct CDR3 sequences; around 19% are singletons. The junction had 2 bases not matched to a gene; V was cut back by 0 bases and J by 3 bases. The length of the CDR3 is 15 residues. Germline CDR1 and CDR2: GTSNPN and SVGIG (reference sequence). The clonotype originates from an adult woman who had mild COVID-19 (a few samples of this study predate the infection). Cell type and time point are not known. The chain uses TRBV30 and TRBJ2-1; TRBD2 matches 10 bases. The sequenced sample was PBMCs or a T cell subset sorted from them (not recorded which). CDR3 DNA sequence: TGTGCCTGGAGTGTACTAGCGGGGTTCTACAATGAGCAGTTCTTC. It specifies CAWSVLAGFYNEQFF.